The clone carrying this T cell receptor (beta chain) was detected only a few times. This specimen comes from a study of response to subunit inactivated influenza vaccine. One entry per CDR3 protein, called by TCRdb with MiXCR from the RT-PCR reads. The sample has some 180,000 distinct CDR3 sequences, 7.5% to 10% seen once. This material consisted of non-naive T cells sorted from PBMCs, taken on the day of vaccination. This TCR came from a man aged 50-60 years who received an inactivated influenza vaccine.

DNA for the CDR3: TGTGCCAGCAGTTCAAATCCGGGCCACCGAGAGACCCAGTACTTC. Protein product: CASSSNPGHRETQYF. The chain couples TRBV7-2 to TRBJ2-5; D gene ambiguous. With 6 bases removed from V and 4 bases from J, the gap between germline ends came to 18 bases. The germline CDR1 and CDR2 sequences are SGHTA and FQGNSA. The CDR3 has 15 residues.